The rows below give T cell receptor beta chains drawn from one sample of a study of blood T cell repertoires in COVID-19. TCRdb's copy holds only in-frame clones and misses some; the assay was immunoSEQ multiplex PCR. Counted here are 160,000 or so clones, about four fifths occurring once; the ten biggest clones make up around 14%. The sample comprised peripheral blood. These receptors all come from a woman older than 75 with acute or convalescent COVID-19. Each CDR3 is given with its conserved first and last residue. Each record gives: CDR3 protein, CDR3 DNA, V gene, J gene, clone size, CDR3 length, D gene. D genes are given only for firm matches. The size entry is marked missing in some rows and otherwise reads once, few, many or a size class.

CAWSSGRGYQPQHF	TGTGCCTGGAGTTCGGGCAGGGGTTATCAGCCCCAGCATTTT	TRBV30	TRBJ1-5	-	14	-
CASTSATWTGGIYEQYF	TGTGCCAGCACCTCGGCTACCTGGACAGGTGGGATTTACGAGCAGTACTTC	TRBV27	TRBJ2-7	-	17	TRBD1
CASSLDTYGYTF	TGTGCCAGCAGCCTTGACACCTATGGCTACACCTTC	TRBV11-2	TRBJ1-2	-	12	-
CASSMEESKGGSNQPQHF	TGTGCCAGTAGTATGGAAGAGTCGAAGGGAGGGAGCAATCAGCCCCAGCATTTT	TRBV19	TRBJ1-5	-	18	-
CASSLTGGSGNTIYF	TGTGCCAGCAGCCTTACAGGGGGGTCTGGAAACACCATATATTTT	TRBV7-9	TRBJ1-3	-	15	TRBD1
CASSVVGSFATDTQYF	TGTGCCAGCAGCGTAGTGGGCAGTTTTGCAACAGATACGCAGTATTTT	TRBV9	TRBJ2-3	-	16	-
CASSLVGTGHSGNTIYF	TGTGCCAGCAGCTTAGTAGGGACAGGCCACTCTGGAAACACCATATATTTT	TRBV11-2	TRBJ1-3	once	17	TRBD1
CASSWGGTENQPQHF	TGTGCCAGTAGTTGGGGGGGTACGGAGAATCAGCCCCAGCATTTT	TRBV19	TRBJ1-5	-	15	-
CASSFGGDTEAFF	TGTGCCAGCAGTTTCGGAGGGGACACTGAAGCTTTCTTT	TRBV6-6	TRBJ1-1	-	13	-
CASSKKRTGEGDQPQHF	TGTGCCAGCAGCAAAAAGCGGACAGGGGAGGGGGATCAGCCCCAGCATTTT	TRBV7-8	TRBJ1-5	-	17	TRBD1
CASSVQGQATGEQYF	TGTGCCAGCAGTGTTCAGGGACAGGCGACCGGCGAGCAGTACTTC	TRBV2	TRBJ2-7	-	15	TRBD1
CASSSFGEAGNEQFF	TGTGCCAGCAGTTCTTTTGGGGAGGCGGGGAATGAGCAGTTCTTC	TRBV6-5	TRBJ2-1	-	15	-
CASSLGQGQNEQFF	TGCGCCAGCAGCCTTGGACAGGGTCAAAATGAGCAGTTCTTC	TRBV5-1	TRBJ2-1	-	14	TRBD1
CASSETIAGGREGYTF	TGTGCCAGCAGCGAGACGATCGCAGGGGGCCGCGAAGGCTACACCTTC	TRBV7-9	TRBJ1-2	few	16	TRBD1
CASSREGAGNTIYF	TGTGCCAGCAGTCGGGAGGGGGCTGGAAACACCATATATTTT	TRBV7-2	TRBJ1-3	-	14	-
CASSSNSGVHEQFF	TGCGCCAGCAGCTCGAATAGCGGGGTACATGAGCAGTTCTTC	TRBV5-1	TRBJ2-1	-	14	TRBD2
CSASNNREQFF	TGCAGTGCTTCCAATAACAGGGAGCAGTTCTTC	TRBV20-1	TRBJ2-1	-	11	-
CASSDGRDSYEQYF	TGTGCCAGCAGTGACGGCCGGGACAGCTACGAGCAGTACTTC	TRBV6-1	TRBJ2-7	-	14	TRBD1
CASSQDGFQASGGARDTQYF	TGTGCCAGCAGCCAAGATGGGTTTCAGGCTAGCGGGGGGGCAAGGGATACGCAGTATTTT	TRBV4-2	TRBJ2-3	-	20	TRBD2
CAWGTGSSGNTIYF	TGTGCCTGGGGGACAGGGAGCTCTGGAAACACCATATATTTT	TRBV30	TRBJ1-3	-	14	TRBD1
CASSLAGDTEAFF	TGCGCCAGCAGCTTGGCAGGGGACACTGAAGCTTTCTTT	TRBV5-1	TRBJ1-1	-	13	-
CAWSTGQTYEQYF	TGTGCCTGGAGTACTGGACAGACCTACGAGCAGTACTTC	TRBV30	TRBJ2-7	-	13	-
CASSPRLGGNEQFF	TGTGCCAGCAGTCCTCGTCTCGGGGGCAATGAGCAGTTCTTC	TRBV6-6	TRBJ2-1	-	14	-
CASSLRRLNTEAFF	TGTGCCAGCAGTTTGAGGAGATTGAACACTGAAGCTTTCTTT	TRBV28	TRBJ1-1	-	14	-
CASRSSTDTQYF	TGTGCCAGCAGATCTAGCACAGATACGCAGTATTTT	TRBV28	TRBJ2-3	-	12	-
CASSLEPNSYEQYF	TGTGCCAGCTCATTAGAACCCAACTCCTACGAGCAGTACTTC	TRBV18	TRBJ2-7	-	14	-
CASSPGTGGGEQYF	TGCGCCAGCAGCCCCGGGACAGGGGGGGGCGAGCAGTACTTC	TRBV5-1	TRBJ2-7	-	14	TRBD1
CASSPRGGGWTEAFF	TGTGCCAGCAGCCCCCGAGGTGGAGGGTGGACTGAAGCTTTCTTT	TRBV27	TRBJ1-1	-	15	-
CASSQGLAGRQDTQYF	TGTGCCAGCAGTCAGGGACTAGCGGGAAGGCAAGATACGCAGTATTTT	TRBV28	TRBJ2-3	-	16	TRBD2
CASSPRRLMLYSNQPQHF	TGTGCCAGCAGTCCCCGCCGCCTGATGCTATATAGCAATCAGCCCCAGCATTTT	TRBV27	TRBJ1-5	-	18	-
CASSLRQDYGYTF	TGTGCCAGCAGTTTGCGCCAGGACTATGGCTACACCTTC	TRBV27	TRBJ1-2	-	13	-
CASRGGSGGSYEQYF	TGTGCCAGTCGTGGGGGATCAGGGGGATCCTACGAGCAGTACTTC	TRBV28	TRBJ2-7	-	15	TRBD1
CASSRTPGQGERGYTF	TGCGCCAGCAGTCGGACTCCGGGACAGGGGGAACGTGGCTACACCTTC	TRBV5-1	TRBJ1-2	-	16	TRBD1
CASSLVGGASPLHF	TGCGCCAGCAGCTTGGTTGGGGGGGCATCACCCCTCCACTTT	TRBV5-1	TRBJ1-6	-	14	-
CASSRDQPQHF	TGTGCCAGCAGCCGAGATCAGCCCCAGCATTTT	TRBV16	TRBJ1-5	once	11	-
CASSQDTGFGYGYTF	TGTGCCAGCAGCCAAGACACCGGGTTTGGCTATGGCTACACCTTC	TRBV3-1/TRBV3-2	TRBJ1-2	few	15	-
CASSLSGAGTANYGYTF	TGTGCCAGCAGTTTATCGGGCGCCGGGACAGCGAACTATGGCTACACCTTC	TRBV28	TRBJ1-2	once	17	TRBD1
CASSLDVSSGNTIYF	TGTGCCAGCAGCTTGGACGTGAGCTCTGGAAACACCATATATTTT	TRBV5-4	TRBJ1-3	-	15	-
CAITRDRGDTEAFF	TGTGCCATCACCCGGGACAGGGGGGACACTGAAGCTTTCTTT	TRBV10-3	TRBJ1-1	-	14	TRBD1
CASSTLTGGRMNTEAFF	TGTGCCAGCAGCACACTTACAGGGGGCCGGATGAACACTGAAGCTTTCTTT	TRBV7-2	TRBJ1-1	-	17	TRBD1
CASSIQRGTYEQYF	TGTGCCAGTAGTATCCAGCGGGGGACCTACGAGCAGTACTTC	TRBV19	TRBJ2-7	-	14	TRBD2
CASSLRQGDTQYF	TGCGCCAGCAGCTTGCGACAGGGAGATACGCAGTATTTT	TRBV5-1	TRBJ2-3	-	13	TRBD1
CASSVGWGDQPQHF	TGTGCCAGCAGCGTAGGATGGGGCGACCAGCCCCAGCATTTT	TRBV9	TRBJ1-5	-	14	-
CASSLEQAHYGYTF	TGTGCCAGCAGTTTAGAGCAGGCCCACTATGGCTACACCTTC	TRBV28	TRBJ1-2	-	14	-
CASTSFRTVTHGYTF	TGTGCCAGCACCTCCTTTAGGACAGTCACTCATGGCTACACCTTC	TRBV7-9	TRBJ1-2	-	15	-
CASKGGLVGEQYF	TGTGCCAGCAAAGGCGGGCTCGTTGGGGAGCAGTACTTC	TRBV14	TRBJ2-7	-	13	-
CASSQVRSSYNSPLHF	TGTGCCAGCAGCCAAGTGAGGAGCTCCTATAATTCACCCCTCCACTTT	TRBV3-1/TRBV3-2	TRBJ1-6	-	16	-
CASGPGFEDTQYF	TGCGCCAGCGGCCCGGGGTTTGAAGATACGCAGTATTTT	TRBV5-1	TRBJ2-3	-	13	-
CASSQRGSDSLFGNTIYF	TGCGCCAGCAGCCAACGAGGGTCCGACTCCCTTTTTGGAAACACCATATATTTT	TRBV4-1	TRBJ1-3	few	18	-
CSASAASGSNEQFF	TGCAGTGCTAGTGCGGCTAGCGGGAGTAATGAGCAGTTCTTC	TRBV20-1	TRBJ2-1	-	14	TRBD2
CASSQDLSQPQHF	TGTGCCAGCAGCCAAGATCTATCCCAGCCCCAGCATTTT	TRBV3-1/TRBV3-2	TRBJ1-5	-	13	-
CASRSSWTRSVSYNEQFF	TGTGCCAGCCGCTCCTCTTGGACTAGGAGTGTCTCCTACAATGAGCAGTTCTTC	TRBV27	TRBJ2-1	few	18	TRBD2
CASSPPGTGGDEQYF	TGTGCCAGTAGTCCCCCCGGGACAGGGGGAGACGAGCAGTACTTC	TRBV19	TRBJ2-7	-	15	TRBD1
CACTTKRWAGVEQYF	TGTGCCTGTACAACGAAGCGGTGGGCAGGGGTCGAGCAGTACTTC	TRBV30	TRBJ2-7	many	15	-
CASGRTSGGPHTGELFF	TGTGCCAGCGGTCGGACTAGCGGGGGGCCCCACACCGGGGAGCTGTTTTTT	TRBV7-9	TRBJ2-2	-	17	TRBD2